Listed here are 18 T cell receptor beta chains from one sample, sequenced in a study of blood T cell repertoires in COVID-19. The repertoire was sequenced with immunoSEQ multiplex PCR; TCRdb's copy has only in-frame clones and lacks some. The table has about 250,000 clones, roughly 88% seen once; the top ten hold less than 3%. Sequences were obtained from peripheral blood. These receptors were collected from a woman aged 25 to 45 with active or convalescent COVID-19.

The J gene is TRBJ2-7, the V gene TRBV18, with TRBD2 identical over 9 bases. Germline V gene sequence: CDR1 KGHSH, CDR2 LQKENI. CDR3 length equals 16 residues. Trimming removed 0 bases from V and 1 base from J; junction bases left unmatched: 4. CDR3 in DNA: TGTGCCAGCTCACCACCAGGTAGCGGGGGTTCCTACGAGCAGTACTTC. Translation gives CASSPPGSGGSYEQYF.

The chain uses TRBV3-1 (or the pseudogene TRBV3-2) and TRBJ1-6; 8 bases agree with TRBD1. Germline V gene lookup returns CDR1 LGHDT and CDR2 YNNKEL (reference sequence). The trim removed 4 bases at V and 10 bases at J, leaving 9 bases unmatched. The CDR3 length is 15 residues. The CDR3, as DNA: TGTGCCAGCAGCCGAGTCACAGGGGGAAGCTCACCCCTCCACTTT. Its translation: CASSRVTGGSSPLHF.

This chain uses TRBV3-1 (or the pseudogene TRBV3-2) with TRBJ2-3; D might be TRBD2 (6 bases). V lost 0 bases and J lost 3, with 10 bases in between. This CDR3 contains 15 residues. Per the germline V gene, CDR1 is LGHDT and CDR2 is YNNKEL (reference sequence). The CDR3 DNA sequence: TGTGCCAGCAGCCAAGATCCGGGGGTGACAGATACGCAGTATTTT. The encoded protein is CASSQDPGVTDTQYF.

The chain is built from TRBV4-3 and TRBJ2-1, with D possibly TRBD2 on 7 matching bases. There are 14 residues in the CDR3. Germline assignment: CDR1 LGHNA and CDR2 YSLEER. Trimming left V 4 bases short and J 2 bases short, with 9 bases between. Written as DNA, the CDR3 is TGCGCCAGCAGCCCGGGGGGCACCTACAATGAGCAGTTCTTC. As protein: CASSPGGTYNEQFF.

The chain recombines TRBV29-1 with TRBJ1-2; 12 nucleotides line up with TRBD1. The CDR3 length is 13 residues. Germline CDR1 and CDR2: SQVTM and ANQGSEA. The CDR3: CIAGGTGGQGYTF. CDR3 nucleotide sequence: TGCATCGCGGGAGGGACAGGGGGCCAAGGCTACACCTTC.

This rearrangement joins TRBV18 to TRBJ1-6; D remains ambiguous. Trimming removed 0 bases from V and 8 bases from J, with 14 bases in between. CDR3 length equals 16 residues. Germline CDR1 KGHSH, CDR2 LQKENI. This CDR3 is CASSPPSRGRDSPLHF. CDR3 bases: TGTGCCAGCTCACCACCTTCCCGGGGTCGGGATTCACCCCTCCACTTT.

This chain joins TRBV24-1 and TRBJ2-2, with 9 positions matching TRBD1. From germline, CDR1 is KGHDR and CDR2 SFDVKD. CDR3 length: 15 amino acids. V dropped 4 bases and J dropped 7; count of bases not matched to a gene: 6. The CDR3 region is CATSERTGDDGELFF. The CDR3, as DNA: TGTGCCACCAGTGAAAGGACAGGGGACGACGGGGAGCTGTTTTTT.

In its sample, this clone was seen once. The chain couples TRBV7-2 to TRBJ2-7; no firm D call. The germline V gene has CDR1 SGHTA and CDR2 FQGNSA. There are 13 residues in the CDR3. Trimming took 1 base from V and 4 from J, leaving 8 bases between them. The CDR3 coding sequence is TGTGCCAGCAGCTTAGTACCGGGTTACGAGCAGTACTTC. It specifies CASSLVPGYEQYF.

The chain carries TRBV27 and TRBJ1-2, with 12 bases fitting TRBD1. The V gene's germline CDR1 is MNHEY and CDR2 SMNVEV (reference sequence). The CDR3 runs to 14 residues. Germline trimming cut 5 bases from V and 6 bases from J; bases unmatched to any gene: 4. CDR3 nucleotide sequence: TGTGCCAGCAGTCCGGGACAGGGGGCTCATGGCTACACCTTC. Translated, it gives CASSPGQGAHGYTF.

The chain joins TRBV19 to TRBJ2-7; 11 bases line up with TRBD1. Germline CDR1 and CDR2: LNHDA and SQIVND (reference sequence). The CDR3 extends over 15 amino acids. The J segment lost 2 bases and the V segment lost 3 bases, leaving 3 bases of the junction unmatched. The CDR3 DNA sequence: TGTGCCAGTAGTATCGGGACAGGGGGGGCCTACGAGCAGTACTTC. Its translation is CASSIGTGGAYEQYF.

The CDR3 region is CASKGTNTGELFF. The CDR3 region has the DNA TGTGCCAGCAAGGGGACGAACACCGGGGAGCTGTTTTTT. V usage is TRBV11-3 and J usage is TRBJ2-2; D is possibly TRBD1 (5 bases). The germline V gene has CDR1 SGHNT and CDR2 YENEEA. The CDR3 extends over 13 amino acids. The ends were cut back, 7 bases at V and 0 bases at J, with 6 bases in the middle.

The CDR3 DNA sequence: TGTGCCAGCAGTGAGTGGAGGGGCGAGGGCATTCAGTACTTC. It yields the protein CASSEWRGEGIQYF. V usage is TRBV2 and J usage is TRBJ2-4; D is possibly TRBD2 (6 bases). Germline V gene sequence: CDR1 SNHLY, CDR2 FYNNEI. The CDR3 spans 14 residues. Trimming pared 3 bases from V and 9 bases from J, leaving 15 bases between.

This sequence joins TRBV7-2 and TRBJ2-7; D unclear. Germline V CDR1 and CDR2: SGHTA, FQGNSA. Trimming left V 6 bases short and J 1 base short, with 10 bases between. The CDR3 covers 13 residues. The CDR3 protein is CASSSSGSYEQYF. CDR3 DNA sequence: TGTGCCAGCAGTTCCAGTGGTTCCTACGAGCAGTACTTC.

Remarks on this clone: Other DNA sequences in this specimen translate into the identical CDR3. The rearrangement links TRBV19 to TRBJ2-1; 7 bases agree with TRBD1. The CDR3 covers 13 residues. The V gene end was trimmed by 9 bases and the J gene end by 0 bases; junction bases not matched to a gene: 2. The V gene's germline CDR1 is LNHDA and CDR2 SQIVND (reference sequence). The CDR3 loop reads CASRDSSYNEQFF. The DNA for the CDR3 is TGTGCCAGCCGGGACAGCTCCTACAATGAGCAGTTCTTC.

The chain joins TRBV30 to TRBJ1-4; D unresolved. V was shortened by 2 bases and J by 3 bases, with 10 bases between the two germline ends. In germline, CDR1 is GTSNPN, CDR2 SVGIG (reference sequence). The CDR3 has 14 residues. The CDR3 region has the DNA TGTGCCTGGAGTTTCGGGTTGGCTAATGAAAAACTGTTTTTT. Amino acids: CAWSFGLANEKLFF.

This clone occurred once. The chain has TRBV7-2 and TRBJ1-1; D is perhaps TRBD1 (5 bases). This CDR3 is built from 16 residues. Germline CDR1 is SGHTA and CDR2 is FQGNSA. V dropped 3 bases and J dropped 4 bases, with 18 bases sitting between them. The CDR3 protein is CASSFLVGGRGTEAFF. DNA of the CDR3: TGTGCCAGCAGCTTCCTAGTCGGGGGTCGGGGCACTGAAGCTTTCTTT.

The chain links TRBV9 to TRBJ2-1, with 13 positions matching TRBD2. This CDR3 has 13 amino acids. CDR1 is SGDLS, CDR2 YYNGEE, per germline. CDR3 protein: CASTSGGAGEQFF. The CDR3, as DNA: TGTGCATCTACTAGCGGGGGGGCCGGTGAGCAGTTCTTC.

CDR3 protein: CSVQQGHYGYTF. The CDR3 DNA sequence: TGCAGCGTACAACAGGGCCACTATGGCTACACCTTC. The chain combines TRBV29-1 with TRBJ1-2; tentatively, D is TRBD1 (6 bases). CDR3 size: 12 residues. Germline V gives CDR1 SQVTM, CDR2 ANQGSEA. Trimming left V 6 bases short and J 3 bases short, with 11 bases between.